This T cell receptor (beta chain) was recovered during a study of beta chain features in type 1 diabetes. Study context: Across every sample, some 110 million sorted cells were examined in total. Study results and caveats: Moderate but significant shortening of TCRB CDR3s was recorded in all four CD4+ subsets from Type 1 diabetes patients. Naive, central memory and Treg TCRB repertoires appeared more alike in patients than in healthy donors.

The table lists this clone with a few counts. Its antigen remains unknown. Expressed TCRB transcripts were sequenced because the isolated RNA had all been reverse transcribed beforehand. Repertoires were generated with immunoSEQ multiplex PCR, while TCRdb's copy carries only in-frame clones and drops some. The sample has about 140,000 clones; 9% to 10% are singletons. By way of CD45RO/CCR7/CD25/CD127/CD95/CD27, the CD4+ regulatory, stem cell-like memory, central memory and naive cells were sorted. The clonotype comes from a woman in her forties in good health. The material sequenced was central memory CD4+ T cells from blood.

In DNA, the CDR3 is TGTGCCAGCAGCGTAACGGACAGCTCGAACACTGAAGCTTTCTTT. Amino acids: CASSVTDSSNTEAFF. The V gene is TRBV9, the J gene TRBJ1-1, with D possibly TRBD1 on 6 matching bases. V was trimmed by 1 base and J by 1 base, leaving 11 bases between them. Germline lookup yields CDR1 SGDLS and CDR2 YYNGEE. This CDR3 comprises 15 residues.